A selection of T cell receptor beta chains follows, all from one sample in a study of breast tumors, draining lymph nodes, adjacent tissues. TCRdb reanalysed the multiplex PCR reads using MiXCR and keeps one entry per CDR3 protein. The table shows 180,000 or so distinct CDR3 sequences, with 33% occurring only once. The material sequenced was axillary lymph node tissue. The receptors here all came from a female donor with breast cancer. Some clones in this sample may be carry-over from other donors' samples. Both conserved end residues are part of each CDR3. The order of the fields is D gene, J gene, clone size, V gene, CDR3 DNA, CDR3 protein. The D gene is left open where the match is weak. Rows may omit the clone size; those that give it use once, few, many or a size class.

>.|TRBJ1-2|many|TRBV7-9
TGTGCCAGCAGCTTAGTGCAGGGGAGCTATGGCTACACCTTC
CASSLVQGSYGYTF
>TRBD2|TRBJ2-3|.|TRBV18
TGTGCCAGCTCACCACCCCGGACTAGCGGGGTCGTGGGAGATACGCAGTATTTT
CASSPPRTSGVVGDTQYF
>TRBD1|TRBJ1-1|.|TRBV11-3
TGTGCCAGCAGCTTATCTAGGACAGGTGTAACGTACACTGAAGCTTTCTTT
CASSLSRTGVTYTEAFF
>TRBD2|TRBJ2-7|many|TRBV20-1
TGCAGTGCCCGCGGAGGATTAGCGGGGGCCTCGAGCTCCTACGAGCAGTACTTC
CSARGGLAGASSSYEQYF
>.|TRBJ2-2|.|TRBV2
TGTGCCAGCGGGGCTGGAGGGTATGCCGGGGAGCTGTTTTTT
CASGAGGYAGELFF
>.|TRBJ1-2|many|TRBV6-1
TGTGCCAGCAGTGATACAGGGCAAGGGATGGACTACACCTTC
CASSDTGQGMDYTF
>TRBD1|TRBJ2-2|.|TRBV6-5
TGTGCCAGCAGTCACCGTACGACAGGGTGGAACGGGGAGCTGTTTTTT
CASSHRTTGWNGELFF
>.|TRBJ2-5|.|TRBV29-1
TGCAGCGTCTCTTACTCCGGGGTGGGAGAGACCCAGTACTTC
CSVSYSGVGETQYF
>.|TRBJ2-1|many|TRBV28
TGTGCCAGCATTCAAGCCTCGAGGTTCTACAATGAGCAGTTCTTC
CASIQASRFYNEQFF
>.|TRBJ1-2|.|TRBV20-1
TGCAGTGCCCAGGGCGGGGATTATTCTACCCATGGCTACACCTTC
CSAQGGDYSTHGYTF
>.|TRBJ2-3|many|TRBV28
TGTGCCAGCAATCTTCCCCCACTCACAGATACGCAGTATTTT
CASNLPPLTDTQYF
>TRBD2|TRBJ2-4|few|TRBV6-1
TGTGCCAGCAGCCCTAGCGGGGAAAACATTCAGTACTTC
CASSPSGENIQYF
>TRBD1|TRBJ2-6|.|TRBV30
TGTGCCTGGATGGGACAGGGGGCCTACGTCCTGACTTTC
CAWMGQGAYVLTF
>TRBD1|TRBJ2-5|few|TRBV28
TGTGCCACGGAGGGATCCGGGACAGGGGCGAGGGTTGAGACCCAGTACTTC
CATEGSGTGARVETQYF
>.|TRBJ2-1|many|TRBV4-3
TGCGCCAGCACCCGTAACTCGGACAGAATCTCTGAGCAGTTCTTC
CASTRNSDRISEQFF
>TRBD1|TRBJ1-4|.|TRBV5-1
TGCGCCAGCAGATCAGGACAGGGGGATGATTTTCTTGTCGAAAAACTGTTTTTT
CASRSGQGDDFLVEKLFF
>.|TRBJ2-1|many|TRBV18
TGTGCCAGCTCACCAATTGATAAGCAGTTCTTC
CASSPIDKQFF
>.|TRBJ2-5|.|TRBV2
TGTGCCAGCAGGCCCGGGACTGCCTTAGGCTTC
CASRPGTALGF
>TRBD2|TRBJ2-3|many|TRBV6-1
TGTGCCAGTCAAGCGGGAGTAGGTGCAGATACGCAGTATTTT
CASQAGVGADTQYF
>TRBD1|TRBJ1-2|many|TRBV30
TGTGCCTGGAGTTTCGGACAGGGCTATGGCTACACCTTC
CAWSFGQGYGYTF
>TRBD2|TRBJ2-7|few|TRBV28
TGTGCCAGCGCATCCTTGCGGGGGGCAGAAGAGCAGTACTTC
CASASLRGAEEQYF
>TRBD1|TRBJ2-7|many|TRBV29-1
TGCAGCGTGGGGGACAGGGGGCGAACTTTCTACGAGCAGTACTTC
CSVGDRGRTFYEQYF
>TRBD2|TRBJ2-4|few|TRBV2
TGTGCCAGCAGTGACGGCAGGGTTAGACTAGCGGGCCCCTTAGACATTCAGTACTTC
CASSDGRVRLAGPLDIQYF
>TRBD1|TRBJ2-3|many|TRBV12-3/TRBV12-4
TGTGCCAGCAGTACGACAGGGGGTGAGACAGATACGCAGTATTTT
CASSTTGGETDTQYF
>TRBD2|TRBJ2-3|many|TRBV28
TGTGCCAGCAGCCCAAGGCTCGGACTAGCGGCCAACACAGATACGCAGTATTTT
CASSPRLGLAANTDTQYF
>TRBD1|TRBJ2-7|many|TRBV4-1
TGCGCCAGCAGCCAAGCCAACGTACAGGGGTACGAGCAGTACTTC
CASSQANVQGYEQYF
>TRBD2|TRBJ2-1|many|TRBV16
TGTGCCAGCAGTCGACTAGCGGAGAGCTCCTACAATGAGCAGTTCTTC
CASSRLAESSYNEQFF
>TRBD2|TRBJ2-6|.|TRBV20-1
TGCAGTGCAACTAGCGGGGGGGCCAACGTCCTGACTTTC
CSATSGGANVLTF